This T cell receptor (beta chain) was recovered during a study of blood T cell repertoires in COVID-19. The overall study: COVID-19 samples collected from the United States, Italy and Spain covered acute and convalescent phases. Sample material is recorded as cDNA or gDNA derived from T cells, B-cell-depleted T cells, or PBMCs.

As originally analysed: Estimated nucleated cell counts came from reference gene primer amplification. Using immunoSEQ multiplex PCR, the repertoire was profiled, and TCRdb retains in-frame clones only, with some absent. From that table come the V and J calls and clone size; the DNA was used to work out D and trimming. The sample holds approximately 10,000 clones; around 78% are singletons and the top ten take around 37%. This CDR3 spans 15 amino acids. The junction had 10 bases not matched to a gene; V was cut back by 4 bases and J by 4 bases. Per the germline V gene, CDR1 is SGHRS and CDR2 is YFSETQ.

The specimen was peripheral blood. The chain joins TRBV5-1 to TRBJ1-1; TRBD1 agrees at 7 bases. This TCR was recovered from a human donor in a cohort sampled during active COVID-19. The chain's CDR3 is CASSLRQGRFTEAFF. CDR3 DNA: TGCGCCAGCAGCCTTCGACAGGGCCGGTTCACTGAAGCTTTCTTT.